The next 13 T cell receptor beta chains were all read from a single sample in a study of technical replicates of blood from a few donors. The table came from immunoSEQ multiplex PCR; TCRdb's copy has only in-frame clones and leaves some out. The profile shows tens of thousands of clones, roughly 94% of them singletons. Sequencing used T cells isolated from PBMCs. The receptors stem from a human donor in good health.

This chain links TRBV4-1 with TRBJ1-2; 7 positions agree with TRBD1. This CDR3 spans 15 amino acids. CDR1 is MGHRA, CDR2 YSYEKL, per germline. J lost 7 bases, V lost 0 bases, and 8 bases had no gene match. This chain's CDR3 is CASSQDIWAGGGYTF. In DNA, the CDR3 is TGCGCCAGCAGCCAAGATATATGGGCAGGGGGTGGCTACACCTTC.

The rearrangement joins TRBV6-1 to TRBJ1-4; D is perhaps TRBD1 (6 bases). This CDR3 is 16 amino acids long. Germline V CDR1 and CDR2: MNHNS, SASEGT. V gave up 1 base and J gave up 12 bases, with 21 bases separating them. The CDR3 DNA is TGTGCCAGCAGTGAAGTTCGGGGTCTGAGAGGGGGGGAACTGTTTTTT. Its translation: CASSEVRGLRGGELFF.

The gene calls are TRBV2 and TRBJ2-6; no reliable D call. V was cut by 4 bases and J by 1 base, with 14 bases left in between. CDR1 and CDR2 from the germline V gene are SNHLY and FYNNEI. This CDR3 spans 17 amino acids. This CDR3 is CASSGDKLGSGANVLTF. As DNA, the CDR3 is TGTGCCAGCAGTGGAGACAAGTTAGGATCTGGGGCCAACGTCCTGACTTTC.

The rearrangement links TRBV13 to TRBJ2-5; TRBD1 aligns across 7 bases. The CDR3 has 18 amino acids. Germline V gives CDR1 PRHDT, CDR2 FYEKMQ (reference sequence). With 4 bases clipped from V and 1 base from J, the junction kept 15 bases outside the gene matches. The CDR3 DNA follows: TGTGCCAGCAGCTCCGCCTTCTACCGAAGGGGGCCCCAAGAGACCCAGTACTTC. Translating gives CASSSAFYRRGPQETQYF.

The V gene is TRBV4-1, the J gene TRBJ2-7; 8 bases are a match to TRBD1. Trimming took 2 bases from V and 2 from J; bases not matched to a gene: 5. This CDR3 is built from 15 residues. Germline V gene sequence: CDR1 MGHRA, CDR2 YSYEKL. CDR3 region: CASSQPPGGTYEQYF. The DNA of the CDR3 is TGCGCCAGCAGCCAACCTCCAGGGGGCACCTACGAGCAGTACTTC.

The gene calls are TRBV4-1 and TRBJ2-3, with a tentative D call TRBD1 (5 bases). The CDR3 runs 16 residues. V gave up 0 bases and J gave up 2 bases, with 12 bases separating them. Germline CDR1 and CDR2: MGHRA and YSYEKL. CDR3 protein: CASSQDSGILTDTQYF. For the CDR3, the DNA is TGCGCCAGCAGCCAAGATTCAGGGATACTCACAGATACGCAGTATTTT.

The J gene is TRBJ2-2, the V gene TRBV11-3; the match to TRBD1 covers 7 bases. Germline V gene data show CDR1 as SGHNT and CDR2 as YENEEA. V trimming: 6 bases; J trimming: 3 bases; junction bases outside the gene matches: 4. The CDR3 length is 14 residues. In DNA, the CDR3 is TGTGCCAGCAGACGACAGGGCGACACCGGGGAGCTGTTTTTT. Residues: CASRRQGDTGELFF.

On this clone: Other DNA sequences within the sample encode an identical CDR3. V is TRBV4-1 and J is TRBJ2-1, with TRBD1 identical over 8 bases. CDR1 MGHRA and CDR2 YSYEKL come from the germline V gene. Trimming at V came to 1 base and at J to 4 bases, leaving 3 bases not matched to a gene. The length of the CDR3 is 15 residues. CDR3 loop: CASSQGQGPYNEQFF. The CDR3 DNA sequence: TGCGCCAGCAGCCAAGGACAGGGGCCATACAATGAGCAGTTCTTC.

The gene calls are TRBV19 and TRBJ2-7; a possible D gene is TRBD2 (5 bases). The V end was cut by 1 base, the J end by 0 bases, with 10 bases between. Germline V gene sequence: CDR1 LNHDA, CDR2 SQIVND (reference sequence). The CDR3 spans 15 residues. CDR3 amino acids: CASSIVGRPSYEQYF. The CDR3 DNA reads as TGTGCCAGTAGTATAGTAGGGAGACCCTCCTACGAGCAGTACTTC.

This chain links TRBV7-2 with TRBJ2-1; 16 bases align to TRBD2. The CDR3 is 17 amino acids. The V segment lost 5 bases and the J segment 9 bases; nucleotides outside the gene matches: 10. Germline CDR1 SGHTA, CDR2 FQGNSA. The CDR3, as DNA: TGTGCCAGCAGCATTCCGGGACTAGCGGGGGGGTTGCGTGAGCAGTTCTTC. Translated: CASSIPGLAGGLREQFF.

This clone was seen a single time. The chain couples TRBV11-2 to TRBJ1-4, with 8 bases aligning to TRBD1. Germline V gene sequence: CDR1 SGHAT, CDR2 FQNNGV. V shed 4 bases, J shed 1 base, and the junction held 11 bases outside the gene matches. The length of the CDR3 is 18 residues. CDR3: CASSSARQGSITNEKLFF. CDR3 DNA sequence: TGTGCCAGCAGCTCCGCCCGACAGGGGAGTATAACTAATGAAAAACTGTTTTTT.

The chain employs TRBV30 and TRBJ1-1; possible D gene TRBD1, 5 bases. Per the germline V gene, CDR1 is GTSNPN and CDR2 is SVGIG (reference sequence). The CDR3 spans 15 residues. The ends were cut back, 1 base at V and 6 bases at J, with 18 bases in the middle. CDR3 nucleotides: TGTGCCTGGAGTGCCCTTCGTCAGGGTCACCCTGAAGCTTTCTTT. This gives the protein CAWSALRQGHPEAFF.

The chain has TRBV4-1 and TRBJ2-5; D is possibly TRBD1 (5 bases). The CDR3 runs 15 residues. Germline CDR1 reads MGHRA; CDR2 reads YSYEKL. V was clipped by 0 bases and J by 2 bases, with 10 bases between them. This chain's CDR3 is CASSQDSREQETQYF. The CDR3 DNA reads as TGCGCCAGCAGCCAAGATAGCAGGGAACAAGAGACCCAGTACTTC.